This T cell receptor (beta chain) comes out of a study of T cell responses to AZD1222 COVID-19 vaccine. Regarding the study as a whole: Clonal diversity may have been underestimated in mostly white British donors. Spike-specific TCR depth and breadth grew after two AZD1222 doses.

Profiling relied on immunoSEQ multiplex PCR, and the TCRdb table lists in-frame clones only, not all of them. Among approximately 260,000 clones listed, 90% to 95% were seen once. In regard to this clone: Its specificity is not known.

This specimen was peripheral blood, taken on day 0 of AZD1222 vaccination. The origin of this receptor is an adult in good health.

The CDR3 DNA is TGTGCCAGCAGCCAGACGGGGGTGAGCAATGAGCAGTTCTTC. Translated: CASSQTGVSNEQFF. The chain links TRBV7-2 to TRBJ2-1; possibly TRBD2 for D (6 bases). V lost 5 bases and J lost 6, with 14 bases in between. CDR1 and CDR2 (germline): SGHTA, FQGNSA. The CDR3 loop spans 14 amino acids.